The sample holds a few counts of the clone carrying this T cell receptor beta chain. Its target is not known. The record originates from a study of T cell responses to AZD1222 COVID-19 vaccine. In the study overall: Second-dose intervals near 4 or 12 weeks were combined. General study results and limits: Regions 160-218 and 743-854 held dominance among vaccine-associated CD4 TCRs, which spanned spike.

Only in-frame clones appear in the TCRdb table, and some are missing; sequencing was by immunoSEQ multiplex PCR. The sample includes 100,000 to 150,000 clones, 80% to 90% of them seen just once. The junction had 4 bases not matched to a gene; V was cut back by 5 bases and J by 4 bases. Germline CDR1 reads MRHNA; CDR2 reads SNTAGT. This CDR3 comprises 15 residues. The rearrangement uses TRBV6-4 and TRBJ2-1; 11 bases match TRBD2. The sample was peripheral blood, taken on day 0 of AZD1222 vaccination. The clonotype comes from an adult in good health. The DNA of the CDR3 is TGTGCCAGCAGTTCCACTAGCGGGGGATACAATGAGCAGTTCTTC. Encoded protein: CASSSTSGGYNEQFF.